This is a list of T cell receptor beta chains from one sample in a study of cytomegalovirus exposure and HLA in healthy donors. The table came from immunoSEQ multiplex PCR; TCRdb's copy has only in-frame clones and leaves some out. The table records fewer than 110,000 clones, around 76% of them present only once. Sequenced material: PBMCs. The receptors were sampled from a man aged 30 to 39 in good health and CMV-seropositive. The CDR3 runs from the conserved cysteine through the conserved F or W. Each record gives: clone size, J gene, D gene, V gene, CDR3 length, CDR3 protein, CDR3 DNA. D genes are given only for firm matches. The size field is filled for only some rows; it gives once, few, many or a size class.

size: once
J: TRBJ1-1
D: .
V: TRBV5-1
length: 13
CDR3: CASSESLNTEAFF
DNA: TGCGCCAGCAGCGAGTCACTGAACACTGAAGCTTTCTTT

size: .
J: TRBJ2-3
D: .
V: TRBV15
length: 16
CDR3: CATSREYAGRWDTQYF
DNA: TGTGCCACCAGCAGAGAGTACGCGGGGCGGTGGGATACGCAGTATTTT

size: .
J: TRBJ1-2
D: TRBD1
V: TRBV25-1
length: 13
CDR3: CASSITGGDGYTF
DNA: TGTGCCAGCAGTATAACAGGGGGGGATGGCTACACCTTC

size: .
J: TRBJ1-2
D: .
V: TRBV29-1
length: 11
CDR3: CSVTDSYGYTF
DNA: TGCAGCGTTACCGACAGCTATGGCTACACCTTC

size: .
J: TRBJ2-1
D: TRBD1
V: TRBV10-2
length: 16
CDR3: CASRQQTGSSYNEQFF
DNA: TGCGCCAGCAGGCAACAGACAGGGAGTTCCTACAATGAGCAGTTCTTC

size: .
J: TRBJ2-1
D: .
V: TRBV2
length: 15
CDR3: CASSEYGNPRNEQFF
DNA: TGTGCCAGCAGTGAATATGGCAACCCCCGCAATGAGCAGTTCTTC

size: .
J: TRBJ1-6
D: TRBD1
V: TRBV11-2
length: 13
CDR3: CASSLRTGGPLHF
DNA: TGTGCCAGCAGCTTGCGGACAGGGGGCCCCCTCCACTTT

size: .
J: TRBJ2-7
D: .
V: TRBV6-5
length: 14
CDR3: CASSKTRGTYEQYF
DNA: TGTGCCAGCAGCAAAACTAGGGGGACCTACGAGCAGTACTTC

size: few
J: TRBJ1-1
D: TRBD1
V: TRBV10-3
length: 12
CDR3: CAISGTETEAFF
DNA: TGTGCCATCAGCGGGACAGAAACTGAAGCTTTCTTT

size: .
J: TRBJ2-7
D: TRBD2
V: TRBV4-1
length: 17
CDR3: CASSQDRGTSTRYEQYF
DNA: TGCGCCAGCAGCCAAGACCGAGGGACTAGCACGCGATACGAGCAGTACTTC

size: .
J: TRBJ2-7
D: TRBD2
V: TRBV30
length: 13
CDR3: CAWSAGGSYEQYF
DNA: TGTGCCTGGAGTGCCGGGGGGTCCTACGAGCAGTACTTC

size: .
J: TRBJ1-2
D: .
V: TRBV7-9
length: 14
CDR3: CSSSLEPGYYGYTF
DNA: TGTTCCAGCAGCTTAGAGCCCGGGTACTATGGCTACACCTTC

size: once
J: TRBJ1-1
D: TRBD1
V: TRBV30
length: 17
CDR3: CAWDLGVDRASYTEAFF
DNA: TGTGCCTGGGACTTGGGAGTGGACAGGGCTTCGTACACTGAAGCTTTCTTT

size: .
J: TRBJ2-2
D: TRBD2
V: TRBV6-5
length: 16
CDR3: CASSYSGLVFNGELFF
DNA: TGTGCCAGCAGTTACTCTGGACTAGTGTTCAACGGGGAGCTGTTTTTT

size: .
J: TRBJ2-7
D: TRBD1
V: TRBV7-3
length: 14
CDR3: CASSLGDRGHEQYF
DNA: TGTGCCAGCAGCTTAGGGGACAGGGGGCACGAGCAGTACTTC

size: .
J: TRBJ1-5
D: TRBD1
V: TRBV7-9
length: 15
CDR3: CSSSYGQGSNQPQHF
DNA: TGTTCCAGCAGCTACGGACAGGGTAGCAATCAGCCCCAGCATTTT

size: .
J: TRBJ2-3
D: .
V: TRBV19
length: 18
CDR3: CASSPAGGRVPSTDTQYF
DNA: TGTGCCAGTAGTCCCGCCGGGGGGCGAGTTCCTAGCACAGATACGCAGTATTTT

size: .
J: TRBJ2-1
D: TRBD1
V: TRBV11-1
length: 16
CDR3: CASSFGQGNPYNEQFF
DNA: TGTGCCAGCAGCTTTGGACAGGGGAATCCCTACAATGAGCAGTTCTTC

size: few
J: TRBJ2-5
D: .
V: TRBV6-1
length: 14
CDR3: CASMLGHLKETQYF
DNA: TGTGCCAGCATGCTGGGACATCTGAAAGAGACCCAGTACTTC

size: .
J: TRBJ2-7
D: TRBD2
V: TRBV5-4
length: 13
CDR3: CASSAGTNYEQYF
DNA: TGTGCCAGCAGCGCCGGGACTAACTACGAGCAGTACTTC

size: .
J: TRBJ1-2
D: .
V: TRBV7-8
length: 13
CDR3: CASSLETRGGYTF
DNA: TGTGCCAGCAGCTTAGAAACCAGGGGTGGCTACACCTTC

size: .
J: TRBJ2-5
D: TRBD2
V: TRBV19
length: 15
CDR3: CASSIVAGALETQYF
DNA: TGTGCCAGTAGTATAGTAGCGGGGGCCTTAGAGACCCAGTACTTC

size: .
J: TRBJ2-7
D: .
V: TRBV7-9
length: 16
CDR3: CASSDTRTGSSYEQYF
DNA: TGTGCCAGCAGCGACACCCGGACGGGGAGCTCCTACGAGCAGTACTTC

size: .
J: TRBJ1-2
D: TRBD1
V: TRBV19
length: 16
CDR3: CASSPIGQGSNYGYTF
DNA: TGTGCCAGTAGCCCCATTGGACAGGGAAGTAACTATGGCTACACCTTC

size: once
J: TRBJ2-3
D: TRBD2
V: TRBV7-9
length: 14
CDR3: CASRVTSGTDTQYF
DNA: TGTGCCAGCAGGGTGACTAGCGGCACAGATACGCAGTATTTT

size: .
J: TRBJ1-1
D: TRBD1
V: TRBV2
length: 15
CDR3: CASRIRQGWNTEAFF
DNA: TGTGCCAGCAGGATTAGACAGGGGTGGAACACTGAAGCTTTCTTT

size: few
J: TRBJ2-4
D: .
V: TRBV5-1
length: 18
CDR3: CASSLEGRTGVAKNIQYF
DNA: TGCGCCAGCAGCTTGGAGGGGAGGACGGGGGTAGCCAAAAACATTCAGTACTTC

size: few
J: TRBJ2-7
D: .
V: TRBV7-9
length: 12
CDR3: CSSSSDSYEQYF
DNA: TGTTCCAGCAGCTCGGACAGCTACGAGCAGTACTTC

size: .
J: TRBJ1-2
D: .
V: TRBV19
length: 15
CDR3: CASSPSWGVDYGYTF
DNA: TGTGCCAGTAGCCCCTCTTGGGGGGTAGACTATGGCTACACCTTC